The 23 T cell receptor beta chains reported below all come from one sample, sequenced in a study of vaccination and CD4 T cells after COVID-19. No antigen has been identified for these receptors. Documented treatment: roughly 10-day PBMC culture with coronavirus spike peptide pools or control peptides (ViraFEST assay). Pre-COVID-19 pandemic sampling (2011-2018) yielded the unexposed donor's CD4+ T cells. Oncomine TCR Beta short-read sequencing was applied to DNA from cultured CD4+ T cells. MiXCR, run by TCRdb on the PCR reads, gives a single entry per CDR3 protein. The sample holds over 7,000 distinct CDR3 sequences, 50% seen once. Sequencing was done on a sample of CD4+ T cells from blood, cultured in vitro. The receptors derive from a human donor in good health.

The V call is TRBV20-1, the J call TRBJ2-2; 7 nucleotides align to TRBD1. V was clipped by 6 bases and J by 5 bases; unmatched bases: 15. CDR3 length: 16 amino acids. CDR1 and CDR2 (germline): DFQATT, SNEGSKA (reference sequence). CDR3 in amino acids: CSALPIRGLGTGELFF. The CDR3 nucleotides read TGCAGTGCCCTTCCAATAAGGGGGCTTGGGACCGGGGAGCTGTTTTTT.

In its sample, this clonotype was seen a few times. The rearrangement uses TRBV21-1 and TRBJ1-5. TRBV21-1 is assigned pseudogene status. This CDR3 contains 14 residues. The CDR3 loop reads CASSNGKGNQPQHF. CDR3 coding DNA: TGTGCCAGCAGCAATGGCAAGGGCAATCAGCCCCAGCATTTT.

This clonotype was counted once. This chain's CDR3 is CASSEGTTYEQYF. The CDR3 DNA sequence: TGCGCCAGCAGTGAGGGGACAACCTACGAGCAGTACTTC. The chain carries TRBV10-1 and TRBJ2-7; the D gene is possibly TRBD1 (6 bases). The V and J ends lost 2 bases and 2 bases respectively, with 7 bases between them. The CDR3 runs 13 residues. Germline CDR1 WNHNN, CDR2 SYGVQD (reference sequence).

V usage is TRBV7-3 and J usage is TRBJ2-1; either TRBD1 or TRBD2 may fit D (5 bases each). Germline V CDR1 and CDR2: SGHTA, FQGTGA. The V end lost 5 bases, the J end lost 7 bases, and 12 bases lay between the germline ends. The CDR3 consists of 13 residues. The CDR3 coding sequence is TGTGCCAGCAGCCAATCCGGGGCGAATGAGCAGTTCTTC. Protein product: CASSQSGANEQFF.

The chain links TRBV7-9 to TRBJ1-5; D possibly corresponds to TRBD1 (5 bases). Germline V gene data show CDR1 as SEHNR and CDR2 as FQNEAQ (reference sequence). The CDR3 covers 20 residues. Trimming cost V 4 bases and J 4 bases, with 29 bases left between them. CDR3: CASSSHSSLRAGGNNQPQHF. The CDR3 DNA reads as TGTGCCAGCAGCTCCCACTCATCACTCAGAGCTGGGGGAAATAATCAGCCCCAGCATTTT.

This clonotype was picked up a small number of times. The chain has TRBV15 and TRBJ2-3; tentatively, D is TRBD1 (6 bases). This CDR3 is built from 15 residues. Germline V gives CDR1 LNHNV, CDR2 YYDKDF (reference sequence). Trimming removed 0 bases from V and 7 bases from J, with 14 bases in between. DNA for the CDR3: TGTGCCACCAGCAGAGATGGTAGGGGGTCCTATACGCAGTATTTT. Translating it yields CATSRDGRGSYTQYF.

Here the CDR3 DNA reads TGTGCCAGCAGCAGACTAGCGGGGGGCTACGAGCAGTACTTC. It is translated as CASSRLAGGYEQYF. The chain combines TRBV7-2 with TRBJ2-7; TRBD2 matches 13 bases. Trimming cost V 5 bases and J 3 bases; bases outside gene matches: 1. The germline CDR1 and CDR2 sequences are SGHTA and FQGNSA. The CDR3 consists of 14 residues.

This clonotype was counted once. V usage is TRBV20-1 and J usage is TRBJ2-1; D is ambiguous. This CDR3 is 13 amino acids long. From germline, CDR1 is DFQATT and CDR2 SNEGSKA (reference sequence). The V gene lost 0 bases and the J gene lost 5 bases, with 8 bases spanning the gap. The CDR3 coding sequence is TGCAGTGCTAGAGATTCCCGAAACAATGAGCAGTTCTTC. It encodes CSARDSRNNEQFF.

The chain recombines TRBV7-8 with TRBJ2-7; no clear D. V lost 0 bases and J 6 bases, leaving 9 bases between the germline ends. Germline assignment: CDR1 SGHVS and CDR2 FQNEAQ. CDR3 length equals 13 residues. For the CDR3, the DNA is TGTGCCAGCAGCTTAGCGCAGGATCGCGAGCAGTACTTC. It is translated as CASSLAQDREQYF.

By its share, this clonotype is medium-sized. V gene TRBV6-1 combines with J gene TRBJ2-1; no definite D call. Germline CDR1 reads MNHNS; CDR2 reads SASEGT. The CDR3 loop spans 12 amino acids. Trimming pared 4 bases from V and 4 bases from J, leaving 5 bases between. The CDR3 nucleotides read TGTGCCAGCAGTGGGGTTTACAATGAGCAGTTCTTC. It encodes CASSGVYNEQFF.

This clonotype was found a few times. The chain is built from TRBV20-1 and TRBJ1-6; no clear D. The germline V and J ends were trimmed by 2 bases and 6 bases, with 17 bases remaining between them. Per germline, CDR1 DFQATT and CDR2 SNEGSKA (reference sequence). The CDR3 runs 16 residues. CDR3 bases: TGCAGTGCTAGATCCGCGGGCCCAAGCCTTAATTCACCCCTCCACTTT. It codes for CSARSAGPSLNSPLHF.

The chain is built from TRBV5-5 and TRBJ2-1; a weak D match, TRBD1 (6 bases). V was pared by 5 bases and J by 6 bases, with 12 bases between. The V gene's germline CDR1 is SGHKS and CDR2 YYEKEE (reference sequence). This CDR3 contains 13 residues. This chain's CDR3 is CASSLDRLNEQFF. CDR3 sequence (DNA): TGTGCCAGCAGTCTGGACAGACTCAATGAGCAGTTCTTC.

The chain combines TRBV2 with TRBJ1-1, with 9 bases that match TRBD1. The CDR3 sequence is 15 residues long. Germline assignment: CDR1 SNHLY and CDR2 FYNNEI. The junction had 6 bases not matched to a gene; V was cut back by 7 bases and J by 0 bases. The CDR3 sequence is CASKGTGNMNTEAFF. The CDR3 DNA follows: TGTGCCAGCAAAGGGACAGGGAATATGAACACTGAAGCTTTCTTT. Full variable domain (outside the CDR3, taken from reference TRBV2 and TRBJ1-1): EPEVTQTPSHQVTQMGQEVILRCVPISNHLYFYWYRQILGQKVEFLVSFYNNEISEKSEIFDDQFSVERPDGSNFTLKIRSTKLEDSAMYFCASKGTGNMNTEAFFGQGTRLTVV.

The chain has TRBV7-9 and TRBJ1-1; D gene unclear. Germline CDR1 reads SEHNR; CDR2 reads FQNEAQ (reference sequence). Trimming shortened V by 0 bases and J by 4 bases, and 6 bases separated the two germline ends. The CDR3 consists of 13 residues. The CDR3 is CASSLAPGTEAFF. The CDR3 coding sequence is TGTGCCAGCAGCTTAGCCCCAGGCACTGAAGCTTTCTTT.

This clonotype has more than one count but fewer than ten. The chain recombines TRBV7-2 with TRBJ2-2, with 7 bases fitting TRBD2. The CDR3 consists of 14 residues. The germline V gene has CDR1 SGHTA and CDR2 FQGNSA. The ends lost 5 bases at V and 4 bases at J; junction bases unmatched: 4. For the CDR3, the DNA is TGTGCCAGCAGCATACTAGCGCCCACCGGGGAGCTGTTTTTT. Protein sequence: CASSILAPTGELFF.

The count of this clonotype is one. The chain employs TRBV27 and TRBJ1-1; 9 positions agree with TRBD1. V dropped 4 bases and J dropped 5; count of bases not matched to a gene: 8. This CDR3 contains 15 residues. Germline CDR1 reads MNHEY; CDR2 reads SMNVEV (reference sequence). CDR3 amino acids: CASSWGTGMVTEAFF. DNA for the CDR3: TGTGCCAGCAGTTGGGGGACAGGGATGGTAACTGAAGCTTTCTTT.

V usage is TRBV18 and J usage is TRBJ1-1, with a tentative D call TRBD1 (5 bases). Between the trimmed V and J ends, which lost 6 bases and 3 bases, there was a span of 20 bases. CDR3 length: 16 residues. Germline V gene sequence: CDR1 KGHSH, CDR2 LQKENI. The CDR3 DNA sequence: TGTGCCAGCTCCCGAGCCCCCGGGGCTGGGGACACTGAAGCTTTCTTT. Amino acid sequence: CASSRAPGAGDTEAFF.

CDR3 in amino acids: CSARPPSGIHTGELFF. Here the CDR3 DNA reads TGCAGTGCTAGACCCCCCAGCGGCATCCACACCGGGGAGCTGTTTTTT. The chain employs TRBV20-1 and TRBJ2-2; weak D call: TRBD2 (5 bases). Germline lookup yields CDR1 DFQATT and CDR2 SNEGSKA (reference sequence). Trimming left V 2 bases short and J 3 bases short, with 16 bases between. The CDR3 spans 16 residues.

This clonotype was counted only a few times. The chain links TRBV20-1 to TRBJ1-2, with 9 bases aligning to TRBD1. V shed 6 bases and J 4 bases; nucleotides not matched to a gene: 3. Germline CDR1 is DFQATT and CDR2 is SNEGSKA (reference sequence). This CDR3 region has 12 residues. CDR3 in amino acids: CSATTGGYGYTF. CDR3 in DNA: TGCAGTGCAACGACAGGGGGCTATGGCTACACCTTC.

The rearrangement joins TRBV20-1 to TRBJ2-1; no clear D. The CDR3 consists of 14 residues. V was trimmed by 6 bases and J by 5 bases, leaving 17 bases between them. Germline CDR1 DFQATT, CDR2 SNEGSKA (reference sequence). Here the CDR3 reads CSATYGGVNNEQFF. Here the CDR3 DNA reads TGCAGTGCAACCTACGGTGGGGTAAACAATGAGCAGTTCTTC.

The chain combines TRBV11-2 with TRBJ2-5; D may correspond to TRBD1 or TRBD2 (5 bases each). Germline lookup yields CDR1 SGHAT and CDR2 FQNNGV. The CDR3 covers 14 residues. The germline V and J ends were trimmed by 3 bases and 1 base, with 9 bases remaining between them. CDR3 bases: TGTGCCAGCAGCTTGGGACGGAGCCAAGAGACCCAGTACTTC. Its translation is CASSLGRSQETQYF.

The rearrangement joins TRBV19 to TRBJ1-2, with a possible D match to TRBD1 (5 bases). From germline, CDR1 is LNHDA and CDR2 SQIVND (reference sequence). The CDR3 is 13 residues long. The V end lost 7 bases, the J end lost 5 bases, and 14 bases lay between the germline ends. For the CDR3, the DNA is TGTGCCAGTACCCAGGGCGACCCTTATGGCTACACCTTC. It codes for CASTQGDPYGYTF.

The chain carries TRBV2 and TRBJ2-1; no clear D gene. The J call may be in error: the DNA end matches TRBJ2-7 better. Per germline, CDR1 SNHLY and CDR2 FYNNEI. CDR3 length: 12 residues. CDR3 residues: CASSDSLGEQYF. In DNA form, the CDR3 reads TGTGCCAGCAGCGACTCTCTGGGCGAGCAGTACTTC.